The text below deals with one T cell receptor beta chain. The sample comes from a study of blood T cell repertoires in COVID-19. About the study: COVID-19 samples collected from the United States, Italy and Spain covered acute and convalescent phases. From T cells, B-cell-depleted T cells, or PBMCs came the material, which was cDNA or gDNA.

The authors' processing: Estimates of nucleated cell counts were drawn from the amplification of reference gene primers. The table came from immunoSEQ multiplex PCR; TCRdb's copy has only in-frame clones and leaves some out. That table furnishes V, J and clone size, whereas the DNA furnished D and trimming. The sample consists of approximately 150,000 clones, about 86% of them appearing once. CDR3 length equals 14 residues. V lost 6 bases, J lost 7 bases, and 10 bases stayed unmatched. CDR1 is MNHEY and CDR2 is SVGAGI in the germline V gene. Input material: peripheral blood. The chain is built from TRBV6-5 and TRBJ1-2, with 8 bases aligning to TRBD1. The TCR sequence derives from a woman between 45 and 60 years old with active or convalescent COVID-19. CDR3 residues: CASRRQGLAGGYTF. CDR3 nucleotides: TGTGCCAGCAGACGACAGGGGTTAGCGGGTGGCTACACCTTC.